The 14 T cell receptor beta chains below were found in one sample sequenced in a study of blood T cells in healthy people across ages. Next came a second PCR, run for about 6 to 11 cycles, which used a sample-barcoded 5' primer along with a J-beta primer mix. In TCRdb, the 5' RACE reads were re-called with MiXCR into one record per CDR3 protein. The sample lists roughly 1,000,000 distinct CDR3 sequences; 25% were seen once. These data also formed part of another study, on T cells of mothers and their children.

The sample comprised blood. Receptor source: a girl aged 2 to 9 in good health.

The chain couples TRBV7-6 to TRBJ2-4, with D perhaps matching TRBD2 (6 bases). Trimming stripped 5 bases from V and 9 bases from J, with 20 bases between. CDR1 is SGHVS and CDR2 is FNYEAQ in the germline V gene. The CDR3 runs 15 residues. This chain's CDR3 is CASSPDTGTSSIQYF. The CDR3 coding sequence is TGTGCCAGCAGCCCGGATACCGGGACTTCTAGCATTCAGTACTTC. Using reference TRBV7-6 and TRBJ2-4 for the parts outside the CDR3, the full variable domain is GAGVSQSPRYKVTKRGQDVALRCDPISGHVSLYWYRQALGQGPEFLTYFNYEAQQDKSGLPNDRFSAERPEGSISTLTIQRTEQRDSAMYRCASSPDTGTSSIQYFGAGTRLSVL.

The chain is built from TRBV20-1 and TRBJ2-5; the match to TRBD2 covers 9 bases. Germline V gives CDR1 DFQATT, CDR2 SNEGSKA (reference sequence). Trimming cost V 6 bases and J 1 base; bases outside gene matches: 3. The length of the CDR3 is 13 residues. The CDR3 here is CSARTSAQETQYF. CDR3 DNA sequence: TGCAGTGCAAGGACTAGCGCCCAAGAGACCCAGTACTTC.

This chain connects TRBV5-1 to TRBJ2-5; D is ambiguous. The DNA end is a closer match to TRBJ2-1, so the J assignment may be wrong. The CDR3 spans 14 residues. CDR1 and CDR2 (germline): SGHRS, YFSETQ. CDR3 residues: CASSPDPNGGEQFF. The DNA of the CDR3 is TGCGCCAGCAGCCCGGACCCGAACGGCGGTGAGCAGTTCTTC.

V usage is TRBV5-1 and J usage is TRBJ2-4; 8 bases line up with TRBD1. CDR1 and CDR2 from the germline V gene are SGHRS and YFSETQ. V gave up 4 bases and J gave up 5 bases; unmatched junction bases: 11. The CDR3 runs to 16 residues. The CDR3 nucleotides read TGCGCCAGCAGCCCTATGGACAGGGAACCCCAAAACATTCAGTACTTC. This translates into CASSPMDREPQNIQYF.

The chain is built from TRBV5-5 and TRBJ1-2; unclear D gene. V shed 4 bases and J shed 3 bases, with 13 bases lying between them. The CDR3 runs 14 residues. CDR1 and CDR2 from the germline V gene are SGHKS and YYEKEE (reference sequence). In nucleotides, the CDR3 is TGTGCCAGCAGCCCGGACGGGGTCTACTATGGCTACACCTTC. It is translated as CASSPDGVYYGYTF.

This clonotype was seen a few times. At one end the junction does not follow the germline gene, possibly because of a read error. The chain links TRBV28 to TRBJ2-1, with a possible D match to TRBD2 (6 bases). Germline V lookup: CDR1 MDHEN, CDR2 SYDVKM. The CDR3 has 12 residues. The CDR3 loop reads CASGFGGGEQFF. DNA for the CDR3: TGTGCCAGCGGTTTCGGTGGGGGGGAGCAGTTCTTC.

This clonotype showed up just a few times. As DNA, the CDR3 is TGCAGTGCTAGAGGGGACCCTATGGGCGGGCAGTACTTC. As protein: CSARGDPMGGQYF. The chain combines TRBV20-1 with TRBJ2-7; D could derive from TRBD1 or TRBD2 (5 bases each). The CDR3 consists of 13 residues. Germline V lookup: CDR1 DFQATT, CDR2 SNEGSKA (reference sequence). V was cut by 1 base and J by 9 bases, with 16 bases left in between.

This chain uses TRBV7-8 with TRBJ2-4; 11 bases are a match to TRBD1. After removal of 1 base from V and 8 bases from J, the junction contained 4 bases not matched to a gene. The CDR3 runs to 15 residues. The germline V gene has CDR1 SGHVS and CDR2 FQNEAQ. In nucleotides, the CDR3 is TGTGCCAGCAGCTTAGAAGGGACAGGGGGTGACATTCAGTACTTC. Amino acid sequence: CASSLEGTGGDIQYF.

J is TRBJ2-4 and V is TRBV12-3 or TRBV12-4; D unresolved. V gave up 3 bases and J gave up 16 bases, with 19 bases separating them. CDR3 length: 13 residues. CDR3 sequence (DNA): TGTGCCAGCAGTTTGGAGCGTTTCGGAGTTCTCTACTTC. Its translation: CASSLERFGVLYF.

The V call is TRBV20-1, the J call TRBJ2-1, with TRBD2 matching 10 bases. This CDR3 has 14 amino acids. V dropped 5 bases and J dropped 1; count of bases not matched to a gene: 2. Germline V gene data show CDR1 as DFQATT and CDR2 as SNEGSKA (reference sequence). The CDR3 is CSAGTSDSYNEQFF. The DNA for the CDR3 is TGCAGTGCTGGGACTAGCGATTCCTACAATGAGCAGTTCTTC.

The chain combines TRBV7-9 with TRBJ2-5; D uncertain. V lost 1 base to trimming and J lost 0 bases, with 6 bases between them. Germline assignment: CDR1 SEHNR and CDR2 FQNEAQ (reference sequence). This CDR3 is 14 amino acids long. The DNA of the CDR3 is TGTGCCAGCAGCTTAGTTGAGAACCAAGAGACCCAGTACTTC. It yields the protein CASSLVENQETQYF.

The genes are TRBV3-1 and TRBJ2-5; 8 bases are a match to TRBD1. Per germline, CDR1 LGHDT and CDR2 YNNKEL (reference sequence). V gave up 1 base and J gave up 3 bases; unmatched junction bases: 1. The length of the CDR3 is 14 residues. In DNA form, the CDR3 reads TGTGCCAGCAGCCAAGCGGGACAGGAAGAGACCCAGTACTTC. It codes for CASSQAGQEETQYF.

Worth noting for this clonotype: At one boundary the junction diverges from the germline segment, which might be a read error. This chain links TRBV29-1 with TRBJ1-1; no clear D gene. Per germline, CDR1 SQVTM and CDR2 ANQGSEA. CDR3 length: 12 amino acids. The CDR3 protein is CSVDLTNTEALF. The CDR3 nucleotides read TGCAGCGTTGATTTAACTAACACTGAAGCTCTCTTT.

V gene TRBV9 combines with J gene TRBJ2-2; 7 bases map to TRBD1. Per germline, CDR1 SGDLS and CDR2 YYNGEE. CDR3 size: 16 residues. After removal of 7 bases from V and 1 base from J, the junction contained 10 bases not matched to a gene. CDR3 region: CASGLRGRENTGELFF. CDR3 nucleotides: TGTGCCAGCGGCCTGAGGGGGCGAGAGAACACCGGGGAGCTGTTTTTT.